This T cell receptor (beta chain) was found in a study of response to subunit inactivated influenza vaccine. TCRdb called the RT-PCR reads again in MiXCR, with one record for every CDR3 protein. The table includes under 500,000 distinct CDR3 sequences, about a tenth detected once. Only one count was recorded for this clonotype. Its antigen remains unknown. Points from the study as a whole: Authors suggested few new T cells are recruited by each seasonal influenza vaccination.

The sample consisted of PBMCs from blood, taken 45 days after vaccination. The source of this sequence is a man aged 50 to 59 who received an inactivated influenza vaccine.

CDR3 protein: CASSLAQSTGGETQYF. CDR3 sequence (DNA): TGTGCCAGCAGCTTAGCTCAAAGCACTGGAGGGGAGACCCAGTACTTC. The V gene is TRBV11-2, the J gene TRBJ2-5, with D possibly TRBD2 on 6 matching bases. The V end lost 1 base, the J end lost 5 bases, and 17 bases lay between the germline ends. CDR3 length: 16 residues. The germline V gene has CDR1 SGHAT and CDR2 FQNNGV.